This T cell receptor beta chain was sequenced in a study of CXCR4 blockade with PD-1 therapy in pancreatic cancer (dated by TCRdb to the late 2010s). Broadly, across the study: The study combined multiplex immunohistochemistry and TCRbeta immunosequencing of resected pancreatic ductal adenocarcinoma with ex vivo slice culture testing PD-1 and CXCR4 blockade. To assess intratumoral heterogeneity, two geographically distinct regions from each of roughly six tumors were TCR-sequenced.

Using the immunoSEQ Assay at Adaptive Biotechnologies, the researchers immunosequenced TCRbeta CDR3 regions from the extracted DNA. Concerning the study's data processing: To measure the absolute abundance of each unique TCRbeta CDR3, the sequences were collapsed and filtered. Clonality was calculated as 1 minus Pielou's evenness, with only productive in-frame rearrangements included in the computation. Regional overlap was evaluated by tracking the top 100 nucleotide rearrangements across paired samples, and paired versus unrelated samples were compared using the Morisita index. The immunoSEQ Rearrangement Details tool was used to assess convergence of nucleotide rearrangements onto identical amino acid sequences. As stored in TCRdb, this immuneACCESS dataset retains in-frame rearrangements with V and J assigned. A fraction of the clones does not appear; measured against another copy, unresolved V genes explain less than half of the discrepancy, and the remainder lacks a known reason. V, J and clone size derive from that table, while D and trimming were established from the DNA sequence. Present in this sample are about 5,200 clones, around three fifths of which were seen just once. The top ten clonotypes cover 6% to 7% of the sample.

The full study reports these points: A strong correlation was found between amino acid clone frequency and the number of distinct nucleotide rearrangements encoding each amino acid clone, suggesting convergent selection by common tumor antigens. Although tumors showed clonal expansion, with a mean productive clonality of roughly 0.14 compared with around 0.052 in healthy blood, clonality was not correlated with survival. Only TCRbeta chains were sequenced, so true antigen-specificity overlap of convergent dominant clones remained unconfirmed pending paired alpha-beta single-cell sequencing.

This clone counts as large (0.1 to 1%). Its antigen remains unidentified. Base qualities are not at hand, and no much larger clone is one base apart. From a lookup of the germline V gene (reference sequence), CDR1 and CDR2 are LNHDA and SQIVND. From its cysteine to its phenylalanine, the CDR3 spans 15 amino acids. Left in the record is the CDR3 DNA by itself, 45 bases read in frame from the first base. V drops 4 bases and J drops 5 bases, leaving 17 bases in between. The archived tumor blocks came from patients who had not received neoadjuvant therapy before resection. In the preserved-tissue arm of the study, approximately 30 surgical resection samples from about two dozen previously untreated pancreatic ductal adenocarcinoma patients were used. For the resection arm, DNA was extracted from ten 5-micron curls of FFPE tumor adjacent to the multiplex immunohistochemistry slide.

The clonotype originates from a human donor with pancreatic ductal adenocarcinoma. The chain uses TRBV19 and TRBJ2-5, with the D call perhaps TRBD1 or TRBD2, as 5 bases match in each case. Sequencing was performed on tumor tissue. The sequenced DNA is TGTGCCAGTAGTACCACGAGGCGAGGGACGGAGACCCAGTACTTC. This sequence encodes CASSTTRRGTETQYF. Reference TRBV19 and TRBJ2-5 proteins supply the regions before and after the CDR3; the full variable domain is: DGGITQSPKYLFRKEGQNVTLSCEQNLNHDAMYWYRQDPGQGLRLIYYSQIVNDFQKGDIAEGYSVSREKKESFPLTVTSAQKNPTAFYLCASSTTRRGTETQYFGPGTRLLVL.